This TCR beta chain was sequenced in a study of cytomegalovirus exposure and HLA in healthy donors. With 3 bases removed from V and 1 base from J, the gap between germline ends came to 6 bases. The CDR3 consists of 13 residues. Germline V lookup: CDR1 LNHNV, CDR2 YYDKDF (reference sequence). 13 Jbeta primers and 60 Vbeta primers were used for the PCR. Data came from immunoSEQ multiplex PCR; TCRdb stores just in-frame clones and leaves some out. Of 130,000 to 150,000 clones listed, around 77% are singletons. This sequence originates from a woman in her 50s in good health and CMV-seronegative. The specimen sequenced was PBMCs. This chain uses TRBV15 with TRBJ1-1; no reliable D call. CDR3: CATSRLKNTEAFF. For the CDR3, the DNA is TGTGCCACCAGCAGGCTAAAGAACACTGAAGCTTTCTTT.